A selection of T cell receptor beta chains follows, all from one sample in a study of cytomegalovirus exposure and HLA in healthy donors. TCRdb's table, derived via immunoSEQ multiplex PCR, lists solely in-frame clones and lacks some. The table lists 150,000 to 200,000 clones, about three quarters of them singletons. Sample: PBMCs. The receptors were gathered from a girl aged 10 to 17 in good health and CMV-seronegative. The CDR3 runs from the conserved cysteine through the conserved F or W. The D gene is left open where the match is weak. A clone size is listed for some rows: how often the clone was seen (once, few, many), or a class if it is expanded.

d_call	clone_size	cdr3_length	v_call	j_call	cdr3_nt	cdr3_aa
TRBD1	few	16	TRBV5-1	TRBJ1-6	TGCGCCAGCAGCCCCGGGACAGGGAAAGCCGATTCACCCCTCCACTTT	CASSPGTGKADSPLHF
TRBD1	few	19	TRBV5-1	TRBJ2-6	TGCGCCAGCAGCTTGGAGGTCGGACAGGGCCACTCTGGGGCCAACGTCCTGACTTTC	CASSLEVGQGHSGANVLTF
TRBD1	-	14	TRBV30	TRBJ2-7	TGTGCCTGGACCAACAGGGGAGTGGCCTACGAGCAGTACTTC	CAWTNRGVAYEQYF
TRBD1	-	14	TRBV12-5	TRBJ2-3	TGTGCTAGTGGTATCCGACAGGGGGGGCATACGCAGTATTTT	CASGIRQGGHTQYF
-	-	16	TRBV11-2	TRBJ1-2	TGTGCCAGCAGCTTAGCCCCGGGGGACGGGGTCTATGGCTACACCTTC	CASSLAPGDGVYGYTF
TRBD1	-	13	TRBV6-1	TRBJ1-1	TGTGCCACCCTCCGGGACAGGAACACTGAAGCTTTCTTT	CATLRDRNTEAFF
-	-	16	TRBV10-3	TRBJ1-6	TGTGCCATCGATTCGCAGGGCCTAGGGTCGAATTCACCCCTCCACTTT	CAIDSQGLGSNSPLHF
-	few	15	TRBV5-1	TRBJ2-5	TGCGCCAGCAGCTTGGGTCTAGCGTGGGGGGAGACCCAGTACTTC	CASSLGLAWGETQYF
-	-	16	TRBV12-5	TRBJ1-1	TGTGCTAGTGGTTTGGTCCTTACCCGGGGGGATGGTGAAGCTTTCTTT	CASGLVLTRGDGEAFF
-	-	14	TRBV28	TRBJ1-1	TGTGCCAGCAGCCCCACAGTCATGAACACTGAAGCTTTCTTT	CASSPTVMNTEAFF
-	few	18	TRBV29-1	TRBJ1-1	TGCAGCGTTGTTTTTGGAGGGGCAAAGGCCGCGGGGAACACTGAAGCTTTCTTT	CSVVFGGAKAAGNTEAFF
-	-	16	TRBV2	TRBJ1-3	TGTGCCAGCAGTCTCTCGGGTATCGGTTTTGGAAACACCATATATTTT	CASSLSGIGFGNTIYF
-	-	16	TRBV5-1	TRBJ2-7	TGCGCCAGCAGCTTGGCTGCTAGGGACTCGTCCTACGAGCAGTACTTC	CASSLAARDSSYEQYF
-	-	13	TRBV4-1	TRBJ1-2	TGCGCCAGCAGCCAAGACGGAGCCTATGGCTACACCTTC	CASSQDGAYGYTF
TRBD1	few	14	TRBV19	TRBJ1-1	TGTGCCAGTAGTATAGGGACAGGGGGAACTGAAGCTTTCTTT	CASSIGTGGTEAFF
-	-	13	TRBV4-1	TRBJ1-4	TGCGCCAGCAGCCAAGAGGGGGGTGAAAAACTGTTTTTT	CASSQEGGEKLFF
-	-	13	TRBV15	TRBJ1-1	TGTGCCACCAGCAGTTCCGGGAACACTGAAGCTTTCTTT	CATSSSGNTEAFF
-	few	14	TRBV27	TRBJ1-1	TGTGCCAGCACCATCCTGCCGGGGTCCACTGAAGCTTTCTTT	CASTILPGSTEAFF
TRBD2	-	16	TRBV7-3	TRBJ2-1	TGTGCCAGCAGCCCTAAGCTAGCGGGGGGATACAATGAGCAGTTCTTC	CASSPKLAGGYNEQFF
-	-	14	TRBV7-8	TRBJ2-2	TGTGCCAGCTCTGTGGTAGGGGTGATCGGGGAGCTGTTTTTT	CASSVVGVIGELFF
-	-	16	TRBV7-8	TRBJ1-5	TGTGCCAGCTTAGCCGGGAGAGTATTGGCGAATCAGCCCCAGCATTTT	CASLAGRVLANQPQHF
TRBD2	once	15	TRBV13	TRBJ2-7	TGTGCCAGCAGCTTATTCGGGACTAGCTCCTACGAGCAGTACTTC	CASSLFGTSSYEQYF
-	few	17	TRBV14	TRBJ1-5	TGTGCCAGCAGCCAAACCCGGACAGAAGATAGCAATCAGCCCCAGCATTTT	CASSQTRTEDSNQPQHF
-	-	13	TRBV2	TRBJ1-1	TGTGCCAGCACCAGGACAGTGAACACTGAAGCTTTCTTT	CASTRTVNTEAFF
-	-	17	TRBV19	TRBJ1-6	TGTGCCAGTACCCACCCCAGGGTCCGCTCCTATAATTCACCCCTCCACTTT	CASTHPRVRSYNSPLHF